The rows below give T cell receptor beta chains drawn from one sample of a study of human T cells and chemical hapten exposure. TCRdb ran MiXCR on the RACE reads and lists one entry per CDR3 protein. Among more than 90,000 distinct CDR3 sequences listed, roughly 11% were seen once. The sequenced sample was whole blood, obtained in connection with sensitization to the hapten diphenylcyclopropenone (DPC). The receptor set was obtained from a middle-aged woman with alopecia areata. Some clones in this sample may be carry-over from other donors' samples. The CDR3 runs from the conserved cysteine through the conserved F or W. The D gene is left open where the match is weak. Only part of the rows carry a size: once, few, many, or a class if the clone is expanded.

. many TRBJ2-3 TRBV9 TGTGCCAGCAGCTCCAGGGTCAACACAGATACGCAGTATTTT CASSSRVNTDTQYF
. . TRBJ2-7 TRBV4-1 TGCGCCAGCAGCCAATTTTCTGGATCCTACGAGCAGTACTTC CASSQFSGSYEQYF
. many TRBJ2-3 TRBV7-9 TGTGCCAGCAGCACGGCTACAGATACGCAGTATTTT CASSTATDTQYF
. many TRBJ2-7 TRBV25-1 TGTGCCAGTTCTAAGGGGAGACCCTACGAGCAGTACTTC CASSKGRPYEQYF
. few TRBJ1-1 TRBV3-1 TGTGCCAGCAGCCAAGAGGTGGCGCTGGGCACTGAAGCTTTCTTT CASSQEVALGTEAFF
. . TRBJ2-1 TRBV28 TGTGCCAGCAGTTTGGGGGGAATCGGGAATGAGCAGTTCTTC CASSLGGIGNEQFF
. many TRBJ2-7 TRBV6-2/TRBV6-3 TGTGCCAGCAGTGGGCAGGGGCAAGAGCAGTACTTC CASSGQGQEQYF
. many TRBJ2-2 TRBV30 TGTGCCTGCCATCCCCCACGTGGGCTTGGGGTCACCGGGGAGCTGTTTTTT CACHPPRGLGVTGELFF
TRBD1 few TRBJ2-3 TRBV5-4 TGTGCCAGCAGGGTAGGGGGCTTACTCTCCTCAGATACGCAGTATTTT CASRVGGLLSSDTQYF
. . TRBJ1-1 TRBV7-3 TGTGCCAGCAGCTTAACGGGGACTGAAGCTTTCTTT CASSLTGTEAFF
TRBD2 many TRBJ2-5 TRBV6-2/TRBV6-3 TGTGCCAGCAGCGCCGGTGGAGCGGGAGAGAAGACCCAGTACTTC CASSAGGAGEKTQYF
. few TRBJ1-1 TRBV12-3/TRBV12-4 TGTGCCAGCAGACACAGCCAGAACACTGAAGCTTTCTTT CASRHSQNTEAFF
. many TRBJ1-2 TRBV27 TGTGCCAGCAGTTGGAGTTCTAACTATGGCTACACCTTC CASSWSSNYGYTF
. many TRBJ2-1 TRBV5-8 TGTGCCAGCAGCTTGTTTCGAGGATCCCCGAACAATGAGCAGTTCTTC CASSLFRGSPNNEQFF
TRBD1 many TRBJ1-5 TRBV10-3 TGTGCCATCAGTAGGACAGGGAGCAATCAGCCCCAGCATTTT CAISRTGSNQPQHF
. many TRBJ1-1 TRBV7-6 TGTGCCAGCAGCAGAGATGTTGGGAACTTTGAAGCTTTCTTT CASSRDVGNFEAFF
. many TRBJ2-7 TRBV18 TGTGCCAGCTCACCAGGGGTCCTCTACGAGCAGTACTTC CASSPGVLYEQYF
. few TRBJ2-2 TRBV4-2 TGTGCCAGCAGCCAAGAAGGACTTATGACCGGGGAGCTGTTTTTT CASSQEGLMTGELFF
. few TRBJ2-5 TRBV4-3 TGCGCCAGCAGCCAAGCTTTGACAGACCAAGAGACCCAGTACTTC CASSQALTDQETQYF
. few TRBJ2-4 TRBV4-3 TGCGCCAGCAGCCAAGATCTGGGGGCTACCGTCAAAAACATTCAGTACTTC CASSQDLGATVKNIQYF
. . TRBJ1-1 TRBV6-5 TGTGCCAGCAGATCCTACGACACGAACACTGAAGTTTTCTTT CASRSYDTNTEVFF
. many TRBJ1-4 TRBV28 TGTGCCAGCAGTTCGGACTGGAATGAAAAACTGTTTTTT CASSSDWNEKLFF
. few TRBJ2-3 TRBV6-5 TGTGCCAGCAGTCTCCAACTCAGTGGCACAGATACGCAGTATTTT CASSLQLSGTDTQYF
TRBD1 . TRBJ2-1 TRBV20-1 TGCAGTGCTAGATTCGGACAGGGACGCAATGAGCAGTTCTTC CSARFGQGRNEQFF
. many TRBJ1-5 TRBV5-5 TGTGCCAGCAGCTTGGAAGGACCTCAGCCCCAGCATTTT CASSLEGPQPQHF
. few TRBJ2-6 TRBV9 TGTGCCAGCAGCGTAGAAGCTAGCTCTGGGGCCAACGTCCTGACTTTC CASSVEASSGANVLTF
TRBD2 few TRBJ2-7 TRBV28 TGTGCCAGCAGTCCCCCGGGACTAGCTTTCTACGAGCAGTACTTC CASSPPGLAFYEQYF
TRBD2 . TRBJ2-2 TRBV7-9 TGTGCCAGCAGCAGGGAGGGGAACACCGGGGAGCTGTTTTTT CASSREGNTGELFF
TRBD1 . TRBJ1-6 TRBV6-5 TGTGCCAGCAGTTACGGAAAACAGGGGACACTTTCACCCCTCCACTTT CASSYGKQGTLSPLHF
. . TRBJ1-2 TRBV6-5 TGTGCCAGCAGCCCTGGCGCGGGGGCCGGCTATGGCTACACCTTC CASSPGAGAGYGYTF